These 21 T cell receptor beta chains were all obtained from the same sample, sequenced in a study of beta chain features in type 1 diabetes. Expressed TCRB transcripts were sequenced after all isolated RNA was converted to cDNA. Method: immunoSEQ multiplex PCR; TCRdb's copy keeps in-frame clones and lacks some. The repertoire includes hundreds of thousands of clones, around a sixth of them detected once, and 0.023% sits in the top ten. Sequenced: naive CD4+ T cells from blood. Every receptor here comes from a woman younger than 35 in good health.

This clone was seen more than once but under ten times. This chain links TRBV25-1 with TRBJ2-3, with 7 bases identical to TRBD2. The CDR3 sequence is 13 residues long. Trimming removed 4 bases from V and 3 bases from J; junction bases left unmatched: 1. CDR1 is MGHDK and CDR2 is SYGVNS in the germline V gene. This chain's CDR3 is CASSAAGTDTQYF. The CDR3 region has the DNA TGTGCCAGCAGTGCAGCGGGGACAGATACGCAGTATTTT.

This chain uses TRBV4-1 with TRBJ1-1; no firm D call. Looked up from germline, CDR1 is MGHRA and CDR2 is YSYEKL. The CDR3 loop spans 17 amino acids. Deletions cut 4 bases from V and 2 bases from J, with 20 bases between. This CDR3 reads CASSRTTGSSANTEAFF. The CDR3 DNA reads TGCGCCAGCAGCCGTACAACCGGGTCGTCAGCTAACACTGAAGCTTTCTTT.

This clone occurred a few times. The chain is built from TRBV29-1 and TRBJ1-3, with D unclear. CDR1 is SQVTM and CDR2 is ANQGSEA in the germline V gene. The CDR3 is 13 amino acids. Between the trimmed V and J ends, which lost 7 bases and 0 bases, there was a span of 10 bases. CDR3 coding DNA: TGCAGCGCCCTCGTAGGCTCTGGAAACACCATATATTTT. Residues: CSALVGSGNTIYF.

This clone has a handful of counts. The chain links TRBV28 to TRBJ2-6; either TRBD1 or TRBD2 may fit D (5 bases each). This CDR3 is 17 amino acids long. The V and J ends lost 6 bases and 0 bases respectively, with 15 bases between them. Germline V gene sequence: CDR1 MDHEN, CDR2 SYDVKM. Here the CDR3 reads CASSRPGTPSGANVLTF. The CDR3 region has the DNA TGTGCCAGCAGCCGACCCGGGACCCCCTCTGGGGCCAACGTCCTGACTTTC.

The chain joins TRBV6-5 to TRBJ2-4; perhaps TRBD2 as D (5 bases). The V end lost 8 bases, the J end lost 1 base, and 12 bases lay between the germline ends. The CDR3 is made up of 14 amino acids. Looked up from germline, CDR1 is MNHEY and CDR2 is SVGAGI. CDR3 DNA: TGTGCCAGCCAATCCGGGGATGCCAAAAACATTCAGTACTTC. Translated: CASQSGDAKNIQYF.

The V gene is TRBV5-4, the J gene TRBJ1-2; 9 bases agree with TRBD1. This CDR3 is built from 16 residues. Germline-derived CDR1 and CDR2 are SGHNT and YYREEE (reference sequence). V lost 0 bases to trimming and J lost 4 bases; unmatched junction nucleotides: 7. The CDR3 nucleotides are TGTGCCAGCAGCTTGGGTGGACAGGGGAGGAGCTATGGCTACACCTTC. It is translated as CASSLGGQGRSYGYTF. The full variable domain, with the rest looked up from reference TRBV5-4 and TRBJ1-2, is ETGVTQSPTHLIKTRGQQVTLRCSSQSGHNTVSWYQQALGQGPQFIFQYYREEENGRGNFPPRFSGLQFPNYSSELNVNALELDDSALYLCASSLGGQGRSYGYTFGSGTRLTVV.

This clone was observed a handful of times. In DNA, the CDR3 is TGTGCCAGCAGCCAAGACTGGATACGGACAGGCTATCAGCCCCAGCATTTT. Protein: CASSQDWIRTGYQPQHF. The V gene is TRBV4-2, the J gene TRBJ1-5; 7 bases fit TRBD1. Trimming took 0 bases from V and 5 from J; bases not matched to a gene: 10. From germline, CDR1 is LGHNA and CDR2 YNFKEQ. This CDR3 has 17 residues.

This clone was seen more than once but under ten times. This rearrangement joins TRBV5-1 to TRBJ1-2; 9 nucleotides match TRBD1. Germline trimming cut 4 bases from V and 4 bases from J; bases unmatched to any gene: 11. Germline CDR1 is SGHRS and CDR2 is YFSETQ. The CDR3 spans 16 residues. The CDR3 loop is CASSPAGQGLGYGYTF. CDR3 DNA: TGCGCCAGCAGCCCCGCCGGACAGGGGCTCGGCTATGGCTACACCTTC.

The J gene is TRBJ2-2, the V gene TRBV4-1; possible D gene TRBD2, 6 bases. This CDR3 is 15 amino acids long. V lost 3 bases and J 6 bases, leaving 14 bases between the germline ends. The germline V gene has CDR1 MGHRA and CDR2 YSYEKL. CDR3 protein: CASSQGGRRAGELFF. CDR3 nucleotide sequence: TGCGCCAGCAGCCAGGGGGGACGGCGGGCCGGGGAGCTGTTTTTT.

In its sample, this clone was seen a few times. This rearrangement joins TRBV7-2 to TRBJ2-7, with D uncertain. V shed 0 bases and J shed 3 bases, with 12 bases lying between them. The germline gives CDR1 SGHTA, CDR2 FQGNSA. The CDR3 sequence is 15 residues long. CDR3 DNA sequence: TGTGCCAGCAGCTTAGCGAAGGGCAGCAACTACGAGCAGTACTTC. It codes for CASSLAKGSNYEQYF.

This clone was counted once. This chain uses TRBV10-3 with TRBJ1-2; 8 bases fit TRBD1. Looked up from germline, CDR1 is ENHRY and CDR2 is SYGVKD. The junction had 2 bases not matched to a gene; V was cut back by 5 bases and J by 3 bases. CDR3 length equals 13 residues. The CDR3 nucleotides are TGTGCCATCAGTAAGGACAGGGACTATGGCTACACCTTC. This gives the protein CAISKDRDYGYTF.

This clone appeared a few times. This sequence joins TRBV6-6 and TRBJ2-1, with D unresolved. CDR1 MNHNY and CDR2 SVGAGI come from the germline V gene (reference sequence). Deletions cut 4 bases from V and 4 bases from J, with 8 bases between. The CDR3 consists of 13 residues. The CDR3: CASSLYSYNEQFF. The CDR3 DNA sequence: TGTGCCAGCAGTTTGTATTCTTACAATGAGCAGTTCTTC.

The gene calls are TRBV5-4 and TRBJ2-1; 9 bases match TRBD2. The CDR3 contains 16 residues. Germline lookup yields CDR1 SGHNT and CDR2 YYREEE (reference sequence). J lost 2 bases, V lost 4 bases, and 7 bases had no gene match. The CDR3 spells CASSQGGGRAYNEQFF. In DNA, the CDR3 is TGTGCCAGCAGCCAAGGAGGCGGGAGGGCCTACAATGAGCAGTTCTTC. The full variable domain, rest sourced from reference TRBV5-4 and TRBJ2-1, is ETGVTQSPTHLIKTRGQQVTLRCSSQSGHNTVSWYQQALGQGPQFIFQYYREEENGRGNFPPRFSGLQFPNYSSELNVNALELDDSALYLCASSQGGGRAYNEQFFGPGTRLTVL.

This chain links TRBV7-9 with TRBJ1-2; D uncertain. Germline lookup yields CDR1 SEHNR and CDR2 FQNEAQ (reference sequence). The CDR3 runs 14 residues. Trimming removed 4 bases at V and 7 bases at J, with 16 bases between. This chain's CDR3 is CASSSRLPRGGYTF. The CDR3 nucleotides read TGTGCCAGCAGCTCCCGACTTCCCCGGGGTGGCTACACCTTC.

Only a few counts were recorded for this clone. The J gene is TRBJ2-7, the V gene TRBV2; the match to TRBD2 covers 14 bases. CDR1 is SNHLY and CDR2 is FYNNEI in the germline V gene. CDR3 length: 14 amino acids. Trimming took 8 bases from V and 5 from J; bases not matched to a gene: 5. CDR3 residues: CASGLGLAGDEQYF. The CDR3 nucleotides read TGTGCCAGCGGGTTGGGACTAGCGGGAGACGAGCAGTACTTC.

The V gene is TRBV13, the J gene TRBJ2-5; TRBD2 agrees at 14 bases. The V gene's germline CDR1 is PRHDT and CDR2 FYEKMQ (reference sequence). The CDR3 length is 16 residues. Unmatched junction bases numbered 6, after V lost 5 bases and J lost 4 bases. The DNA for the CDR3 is TGTGCCAGCAGCCATCGGACTAGCGGGAGGCGAGAGACCCAGTACTTC. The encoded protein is CASSHRTSGRRETQYF.

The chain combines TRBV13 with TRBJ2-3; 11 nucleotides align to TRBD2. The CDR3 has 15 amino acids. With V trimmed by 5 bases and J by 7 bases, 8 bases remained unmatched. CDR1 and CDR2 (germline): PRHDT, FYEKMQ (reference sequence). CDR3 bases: TGTGCCAGCAGCACCCGACTAGCGGGATCATATACGCAGTATTTT. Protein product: CASSTRLAGSYTQYF. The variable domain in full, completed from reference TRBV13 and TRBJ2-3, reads AAGVIQSPRHLIKEKRETATLKCYPIPRHDTVYWYQQGPGQDPQFLISFYEKMQSDKGSIPDRFSAQQFSDYHSELNMSSLELGDSALYFCASSTRLAGSYTQYFGPGTRLTVL.

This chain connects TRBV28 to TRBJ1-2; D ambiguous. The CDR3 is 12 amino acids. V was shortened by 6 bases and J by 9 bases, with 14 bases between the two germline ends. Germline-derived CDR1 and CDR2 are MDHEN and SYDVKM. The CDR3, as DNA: TGTGCCAGCAGCCCTGTGAGATATAGCTACACCTTC. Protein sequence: CASSPVRYSYTF.

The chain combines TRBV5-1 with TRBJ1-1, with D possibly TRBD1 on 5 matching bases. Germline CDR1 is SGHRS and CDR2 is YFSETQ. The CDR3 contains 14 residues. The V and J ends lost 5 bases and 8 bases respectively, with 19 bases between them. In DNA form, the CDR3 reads TGCGCCAGCAGTGGGGGATCGGAGGGTATGGAAGCTTTCTTT. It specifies CASSGGSEGMEAFF.

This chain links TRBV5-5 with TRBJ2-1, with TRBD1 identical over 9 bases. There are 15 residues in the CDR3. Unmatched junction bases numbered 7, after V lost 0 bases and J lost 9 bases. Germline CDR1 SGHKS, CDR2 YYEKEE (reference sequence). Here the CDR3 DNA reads TGTGCCAGCAGCTTGGTTGGGACAGGGAGTATTGAGCAGTTCTTC. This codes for CASSLVGTGSIEQFF.

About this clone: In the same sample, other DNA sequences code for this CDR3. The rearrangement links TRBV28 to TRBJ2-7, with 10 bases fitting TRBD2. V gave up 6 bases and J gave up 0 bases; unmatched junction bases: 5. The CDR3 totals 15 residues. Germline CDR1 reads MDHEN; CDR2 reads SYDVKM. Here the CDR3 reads CASSSSGRSSYEQYF. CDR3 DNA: TGTGCCAGCAGCTCTAGCGGGAGAAGCTCCTACGAGCAGTACTTC.